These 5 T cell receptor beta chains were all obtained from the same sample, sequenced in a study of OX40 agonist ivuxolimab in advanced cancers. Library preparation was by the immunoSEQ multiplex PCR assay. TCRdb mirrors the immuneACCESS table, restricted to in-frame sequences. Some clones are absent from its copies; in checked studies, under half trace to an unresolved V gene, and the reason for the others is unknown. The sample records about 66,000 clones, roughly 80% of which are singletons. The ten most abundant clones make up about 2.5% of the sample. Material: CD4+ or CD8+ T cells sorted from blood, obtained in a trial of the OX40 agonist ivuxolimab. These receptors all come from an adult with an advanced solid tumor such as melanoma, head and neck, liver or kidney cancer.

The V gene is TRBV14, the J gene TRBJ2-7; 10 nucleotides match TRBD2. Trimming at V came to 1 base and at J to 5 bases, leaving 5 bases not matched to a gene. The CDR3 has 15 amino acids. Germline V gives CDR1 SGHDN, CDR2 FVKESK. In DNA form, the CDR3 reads TGTGCCAGCAGCCAAGGGGCTAGCGGGAGAAACGAGCAGTACTTC. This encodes CASSQGASGRNEQYF.

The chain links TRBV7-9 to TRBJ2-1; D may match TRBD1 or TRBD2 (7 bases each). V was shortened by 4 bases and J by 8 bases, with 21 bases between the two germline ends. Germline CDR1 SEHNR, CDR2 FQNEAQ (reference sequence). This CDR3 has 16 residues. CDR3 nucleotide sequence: TGTGCCAGCAGCTCCCCAGGGGGGGTTAGGCGGGATGAGCAGTTCTTC. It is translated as CASSSPGGVRRDEQFF.

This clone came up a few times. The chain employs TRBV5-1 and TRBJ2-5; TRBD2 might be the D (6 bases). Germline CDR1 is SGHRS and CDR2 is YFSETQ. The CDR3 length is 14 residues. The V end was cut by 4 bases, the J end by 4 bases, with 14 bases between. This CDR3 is CASSASLAGETQYF. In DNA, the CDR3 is TGCGCCAGCAGCGCCTCACTAGCAGGAGAGACCCAGTACTTC.

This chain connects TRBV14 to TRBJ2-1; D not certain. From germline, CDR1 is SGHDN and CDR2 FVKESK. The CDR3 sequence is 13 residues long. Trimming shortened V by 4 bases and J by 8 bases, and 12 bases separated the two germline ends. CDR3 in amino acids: CASSPPTLDEQFF. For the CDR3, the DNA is TGTGCCAGCAGCCCCCCGACGCTGGATGAGCAGTTCTTC.

The chain's CDR3 is CASTPNLFQYF. CDR3 sequence (DNA): TGTGCCAGCACCCCAAACCTTTTTCAGTACTTC. The chain uses TRBV5-4 and TRBJ2-4; D remains unclear. Germline V gives CDR1 SGHNT, CDR2 YYREEE (reference sequence). The CDR3 has 11 amino acids. V was shortened by 6 bases and J by 11 bases, with 12 bases between the two germline ends. Full variable domain (rest looked up from reference TRBV5-4 and TRBJ2-4): ETGVTQSPTHLIKTRGQQVTLRCSSQSGHNTVSWYQQALGQGPQFIFQYYREEENGRGNFPPRFSGLQFPNYSSELNVNALELDDSALYLCASTPNLFQYFGAGTRLSVL.